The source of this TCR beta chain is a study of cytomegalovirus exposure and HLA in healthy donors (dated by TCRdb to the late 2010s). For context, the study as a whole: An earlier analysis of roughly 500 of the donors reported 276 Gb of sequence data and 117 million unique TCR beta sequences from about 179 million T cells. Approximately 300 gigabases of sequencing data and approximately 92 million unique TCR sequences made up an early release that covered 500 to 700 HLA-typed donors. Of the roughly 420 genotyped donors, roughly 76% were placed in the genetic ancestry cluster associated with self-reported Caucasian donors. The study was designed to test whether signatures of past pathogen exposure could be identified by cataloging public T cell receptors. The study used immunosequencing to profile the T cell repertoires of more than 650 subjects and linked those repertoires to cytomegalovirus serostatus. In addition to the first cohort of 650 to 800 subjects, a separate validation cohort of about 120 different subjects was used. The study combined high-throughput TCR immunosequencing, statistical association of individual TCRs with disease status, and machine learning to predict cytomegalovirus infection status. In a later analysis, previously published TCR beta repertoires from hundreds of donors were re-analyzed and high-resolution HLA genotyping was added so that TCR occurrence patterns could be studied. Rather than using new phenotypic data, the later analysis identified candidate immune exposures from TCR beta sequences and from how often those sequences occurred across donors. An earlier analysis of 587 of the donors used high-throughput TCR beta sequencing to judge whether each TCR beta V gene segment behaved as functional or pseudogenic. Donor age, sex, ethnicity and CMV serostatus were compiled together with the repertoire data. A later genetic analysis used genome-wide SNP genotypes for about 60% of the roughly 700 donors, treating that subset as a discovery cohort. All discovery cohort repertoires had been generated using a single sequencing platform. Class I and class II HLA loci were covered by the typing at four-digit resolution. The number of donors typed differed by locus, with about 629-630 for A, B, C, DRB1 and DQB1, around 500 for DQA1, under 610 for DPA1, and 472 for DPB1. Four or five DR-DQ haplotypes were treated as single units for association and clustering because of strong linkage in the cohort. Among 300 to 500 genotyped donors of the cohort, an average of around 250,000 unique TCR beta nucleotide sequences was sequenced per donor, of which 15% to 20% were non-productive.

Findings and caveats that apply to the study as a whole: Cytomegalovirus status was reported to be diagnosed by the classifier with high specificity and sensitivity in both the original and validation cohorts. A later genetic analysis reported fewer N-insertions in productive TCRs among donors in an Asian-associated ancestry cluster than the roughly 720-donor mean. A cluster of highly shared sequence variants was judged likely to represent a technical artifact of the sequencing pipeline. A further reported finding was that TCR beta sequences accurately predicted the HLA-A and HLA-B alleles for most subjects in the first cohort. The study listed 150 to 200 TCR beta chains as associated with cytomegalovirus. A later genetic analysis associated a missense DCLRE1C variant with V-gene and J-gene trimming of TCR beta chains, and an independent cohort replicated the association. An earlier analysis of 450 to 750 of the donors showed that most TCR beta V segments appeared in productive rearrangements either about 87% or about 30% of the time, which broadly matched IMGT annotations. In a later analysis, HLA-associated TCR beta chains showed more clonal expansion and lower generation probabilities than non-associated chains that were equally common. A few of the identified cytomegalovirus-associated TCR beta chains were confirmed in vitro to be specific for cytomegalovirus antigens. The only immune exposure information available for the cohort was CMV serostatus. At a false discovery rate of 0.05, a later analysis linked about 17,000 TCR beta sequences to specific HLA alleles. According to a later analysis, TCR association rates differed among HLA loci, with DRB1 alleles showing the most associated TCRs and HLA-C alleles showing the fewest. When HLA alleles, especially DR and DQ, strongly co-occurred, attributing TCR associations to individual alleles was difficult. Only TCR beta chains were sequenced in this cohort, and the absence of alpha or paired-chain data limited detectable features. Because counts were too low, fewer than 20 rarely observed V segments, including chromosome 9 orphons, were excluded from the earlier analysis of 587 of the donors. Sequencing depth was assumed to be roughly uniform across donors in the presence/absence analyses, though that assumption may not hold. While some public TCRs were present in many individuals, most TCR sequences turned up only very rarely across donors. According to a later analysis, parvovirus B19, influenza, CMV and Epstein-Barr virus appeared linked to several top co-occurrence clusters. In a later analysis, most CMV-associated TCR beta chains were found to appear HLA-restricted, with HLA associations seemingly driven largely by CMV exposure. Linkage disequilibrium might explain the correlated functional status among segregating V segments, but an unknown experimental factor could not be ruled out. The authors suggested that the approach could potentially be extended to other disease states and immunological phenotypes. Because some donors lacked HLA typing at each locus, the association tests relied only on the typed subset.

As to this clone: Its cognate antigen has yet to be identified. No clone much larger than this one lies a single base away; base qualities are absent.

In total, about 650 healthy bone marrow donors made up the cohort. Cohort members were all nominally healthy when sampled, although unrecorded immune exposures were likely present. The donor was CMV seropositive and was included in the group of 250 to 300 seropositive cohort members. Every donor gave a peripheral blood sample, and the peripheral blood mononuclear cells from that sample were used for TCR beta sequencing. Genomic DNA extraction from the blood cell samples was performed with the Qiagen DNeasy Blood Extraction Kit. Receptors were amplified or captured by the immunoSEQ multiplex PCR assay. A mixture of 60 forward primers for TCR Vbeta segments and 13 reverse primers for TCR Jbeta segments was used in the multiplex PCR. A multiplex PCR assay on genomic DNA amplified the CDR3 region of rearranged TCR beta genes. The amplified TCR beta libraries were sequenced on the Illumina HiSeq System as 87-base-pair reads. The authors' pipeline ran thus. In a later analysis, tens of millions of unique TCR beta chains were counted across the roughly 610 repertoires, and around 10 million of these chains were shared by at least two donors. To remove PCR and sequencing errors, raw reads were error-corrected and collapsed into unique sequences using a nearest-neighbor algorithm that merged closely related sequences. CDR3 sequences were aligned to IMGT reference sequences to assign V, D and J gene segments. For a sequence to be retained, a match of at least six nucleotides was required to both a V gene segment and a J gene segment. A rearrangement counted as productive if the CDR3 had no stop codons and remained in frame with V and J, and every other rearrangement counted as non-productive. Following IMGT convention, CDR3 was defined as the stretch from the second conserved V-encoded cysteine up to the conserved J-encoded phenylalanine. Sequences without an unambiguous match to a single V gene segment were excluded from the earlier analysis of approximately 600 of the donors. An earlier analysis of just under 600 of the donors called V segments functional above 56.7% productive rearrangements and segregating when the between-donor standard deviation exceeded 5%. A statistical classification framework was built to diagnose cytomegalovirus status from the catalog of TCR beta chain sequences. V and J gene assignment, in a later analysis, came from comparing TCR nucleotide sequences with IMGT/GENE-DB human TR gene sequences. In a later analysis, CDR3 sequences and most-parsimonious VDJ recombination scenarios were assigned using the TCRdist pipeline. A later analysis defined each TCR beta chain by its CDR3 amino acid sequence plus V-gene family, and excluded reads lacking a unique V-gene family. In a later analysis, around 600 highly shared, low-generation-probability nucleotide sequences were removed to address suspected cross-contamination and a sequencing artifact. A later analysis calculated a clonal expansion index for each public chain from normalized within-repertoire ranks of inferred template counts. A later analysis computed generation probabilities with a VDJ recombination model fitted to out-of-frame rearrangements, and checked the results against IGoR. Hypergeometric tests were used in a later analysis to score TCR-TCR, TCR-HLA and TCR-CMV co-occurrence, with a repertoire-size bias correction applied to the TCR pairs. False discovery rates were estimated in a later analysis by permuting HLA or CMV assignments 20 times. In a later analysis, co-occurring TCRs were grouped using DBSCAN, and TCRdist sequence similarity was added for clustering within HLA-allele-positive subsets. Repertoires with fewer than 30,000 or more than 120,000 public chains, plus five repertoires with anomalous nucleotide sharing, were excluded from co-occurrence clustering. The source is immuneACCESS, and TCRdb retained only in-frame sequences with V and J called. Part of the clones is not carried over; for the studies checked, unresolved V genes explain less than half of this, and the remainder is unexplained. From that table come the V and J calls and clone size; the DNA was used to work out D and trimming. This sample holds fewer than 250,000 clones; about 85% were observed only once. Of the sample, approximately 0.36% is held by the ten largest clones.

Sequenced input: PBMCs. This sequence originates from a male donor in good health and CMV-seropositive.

DNA sequence: TGTGCCAGCAGCTTCACAGTCTACAATGAGCAGTTCTTC. Its protein reads: CASSFTVYNEQFF. The chain employs TRBV11-3 and TRBJ2-1; the D gene identity is not certain. The germline V gene specifies SGHNT as CDR1 and YENEEA as CDR2. Inclusive of the bounding cysteine and phenylalanine, the CDR3 is 13 residues long. Just the 39-base CDR3 DNA is kept, in frame starting at base 1. The germline ends are 6 bases apart after V is trimmed by 3 bases and J by 3 bases.